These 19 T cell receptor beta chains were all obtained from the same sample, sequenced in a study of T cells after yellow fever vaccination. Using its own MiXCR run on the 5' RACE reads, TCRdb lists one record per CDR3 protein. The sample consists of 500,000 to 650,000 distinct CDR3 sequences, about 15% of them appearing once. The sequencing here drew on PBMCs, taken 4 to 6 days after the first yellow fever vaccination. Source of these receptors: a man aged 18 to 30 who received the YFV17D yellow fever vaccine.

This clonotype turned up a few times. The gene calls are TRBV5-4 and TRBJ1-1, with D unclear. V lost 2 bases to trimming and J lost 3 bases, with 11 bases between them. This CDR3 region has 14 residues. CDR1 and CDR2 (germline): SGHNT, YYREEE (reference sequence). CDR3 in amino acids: CASSFVEKDTEAFF. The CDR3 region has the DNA TGTGCCAGCAGCTTTGTGGAAAAAGACACTGAAGCTTTCTTT.

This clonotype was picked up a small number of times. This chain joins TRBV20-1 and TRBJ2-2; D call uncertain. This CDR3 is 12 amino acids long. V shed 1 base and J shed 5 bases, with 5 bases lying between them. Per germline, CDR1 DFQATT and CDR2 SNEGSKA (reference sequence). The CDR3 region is CSARGDTGELFF. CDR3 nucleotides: TGCAGTGCTAGAGGGGATACCGGGGAGCTGTTTTTT.

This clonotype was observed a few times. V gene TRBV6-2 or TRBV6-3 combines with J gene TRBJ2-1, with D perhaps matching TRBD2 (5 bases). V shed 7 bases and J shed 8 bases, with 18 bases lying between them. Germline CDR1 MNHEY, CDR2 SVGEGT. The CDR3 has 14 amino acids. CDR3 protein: CASTELSSGDEQFF. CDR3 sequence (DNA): TGTGCCAGCACCGAATTGTCTTCCGGGGATGAGCAGTTCTTC.

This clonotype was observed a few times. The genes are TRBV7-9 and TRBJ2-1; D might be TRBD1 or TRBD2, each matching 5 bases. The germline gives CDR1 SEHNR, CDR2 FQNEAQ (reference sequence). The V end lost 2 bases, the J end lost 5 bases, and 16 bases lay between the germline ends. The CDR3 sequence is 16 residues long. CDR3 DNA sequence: TGTGCCAGCAGCTTACCACAAGGGGAGCGTAACAATGAGCAGTTCTTC. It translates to CASSLPQGERNNEQFF.

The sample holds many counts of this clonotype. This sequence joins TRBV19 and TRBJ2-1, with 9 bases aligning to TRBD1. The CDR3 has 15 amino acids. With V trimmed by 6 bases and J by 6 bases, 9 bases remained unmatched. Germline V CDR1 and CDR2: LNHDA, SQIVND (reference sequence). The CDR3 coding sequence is TGTGCCAGTAGGCCCGGGGACAGGGATTCCAATGAGCAGTTCTTC. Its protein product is CASRPGDRDSNEQFF. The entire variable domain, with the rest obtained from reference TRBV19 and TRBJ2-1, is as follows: DGGITQSPKYLFRKEGQNVTLSCEQNLNHDAMYWYRQDPGQGLRLIYYSQIVNDFQKGDIAEGYSVSREKKESFPLTVTSAQKNPTAFYLCASRPGDRDSNEQFFGPGTRLTVL.

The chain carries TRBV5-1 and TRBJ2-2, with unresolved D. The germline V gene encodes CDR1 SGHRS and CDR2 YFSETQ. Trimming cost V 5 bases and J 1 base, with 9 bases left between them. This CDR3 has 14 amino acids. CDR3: CASRRAGNTGELFF. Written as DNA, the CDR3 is TGCGCCAGCAGGCGAGCAGGGAACACCGGGGAGCTGTTTTTT.

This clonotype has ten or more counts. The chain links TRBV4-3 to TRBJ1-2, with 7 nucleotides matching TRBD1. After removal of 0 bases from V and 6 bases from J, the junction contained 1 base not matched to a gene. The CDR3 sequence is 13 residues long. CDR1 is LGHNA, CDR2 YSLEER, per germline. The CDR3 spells CASSQDRGHGYTF. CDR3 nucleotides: TGCGCCAGCAGCCAAGATAGGGGGCATGGCTACACCTTC.

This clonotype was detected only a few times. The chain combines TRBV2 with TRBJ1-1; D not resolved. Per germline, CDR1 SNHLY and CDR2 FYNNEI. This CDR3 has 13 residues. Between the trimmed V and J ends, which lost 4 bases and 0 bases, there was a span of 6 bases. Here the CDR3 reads CASSVWLNTEAFF. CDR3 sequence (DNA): TGTGCCAGCAGTGTGTGGTTGAACACTGAAGCTTTCTTT.

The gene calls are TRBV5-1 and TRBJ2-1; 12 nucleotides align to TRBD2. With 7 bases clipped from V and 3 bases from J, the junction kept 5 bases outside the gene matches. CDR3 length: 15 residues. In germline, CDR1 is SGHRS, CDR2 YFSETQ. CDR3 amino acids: CASHLAGGLYNEQFF. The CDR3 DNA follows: TGCGCCAGCCATCTAGCGGGGGGGCTCTACAATGAGCAGTTCTTC.

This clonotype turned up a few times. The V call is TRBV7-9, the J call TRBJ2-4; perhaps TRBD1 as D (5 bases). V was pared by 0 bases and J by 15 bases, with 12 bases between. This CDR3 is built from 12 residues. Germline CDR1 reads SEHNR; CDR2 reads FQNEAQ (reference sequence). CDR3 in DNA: TGTGCCAGCAGCTTAGCATCAGGGCCATTGTACTTC. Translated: CASSLASGPLYF.

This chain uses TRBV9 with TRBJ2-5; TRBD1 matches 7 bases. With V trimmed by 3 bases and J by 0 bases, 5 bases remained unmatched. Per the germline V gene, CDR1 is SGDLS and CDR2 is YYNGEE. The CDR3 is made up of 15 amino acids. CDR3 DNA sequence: TGTGCCAGCAGCGCCCAGGGACAGTACCAAGAGACCCAGTACTTC. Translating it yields CASSAQGQYQETQYF.

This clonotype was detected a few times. In nucleotides, the CDR3 is TGTGCCAGCAGTTACTCGAAGAGGGGAAGTACTGAAGCTTTCTTT. This codes for CASSYSKRGSTEAFF. The chain uses TRBV6-5 and TRBJ1-1; TRBD1 might be the D (5 bases). The germline CDR1 and CDR2 sequences are MNHEY and SVGAGI. V shed 0 bases and J shed 5 bases, with 13 bases lying between them. The CDR3 is 15 amino acids.

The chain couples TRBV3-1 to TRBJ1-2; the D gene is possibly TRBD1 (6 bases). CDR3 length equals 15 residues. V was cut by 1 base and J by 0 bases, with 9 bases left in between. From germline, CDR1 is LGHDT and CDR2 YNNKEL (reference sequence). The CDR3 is CASSQVRTANYGYTF. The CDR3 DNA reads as TGTGCCAGCAGCCAAGTGAGGACAGCTAACTATGGCTACACCTTC.

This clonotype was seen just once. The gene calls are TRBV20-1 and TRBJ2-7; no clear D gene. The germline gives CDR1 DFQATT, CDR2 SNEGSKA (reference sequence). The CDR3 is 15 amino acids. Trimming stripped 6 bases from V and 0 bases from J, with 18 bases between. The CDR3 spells CSARHRVLGSYEQYF. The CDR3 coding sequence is TGCAGTGCGCGACACCGAGTCCTCGGCTCCTACGAGCAGTACTTC.

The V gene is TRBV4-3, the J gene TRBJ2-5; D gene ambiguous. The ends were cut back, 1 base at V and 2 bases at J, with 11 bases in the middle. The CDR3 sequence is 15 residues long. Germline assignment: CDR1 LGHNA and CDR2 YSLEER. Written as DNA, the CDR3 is TGCGCCAGCAGCCAAGGGGCCGGAAATCAAGAGACCCAGTACTTC. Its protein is CASSQGAGNQETQYF.

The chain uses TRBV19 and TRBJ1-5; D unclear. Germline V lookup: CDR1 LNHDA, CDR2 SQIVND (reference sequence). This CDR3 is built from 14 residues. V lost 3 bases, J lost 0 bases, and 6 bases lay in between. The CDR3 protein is CASSMMDSNQPQHF. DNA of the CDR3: TGTGCCAGTAGTATGATGGATAGCAATCAGCCCCAGCATTTT.

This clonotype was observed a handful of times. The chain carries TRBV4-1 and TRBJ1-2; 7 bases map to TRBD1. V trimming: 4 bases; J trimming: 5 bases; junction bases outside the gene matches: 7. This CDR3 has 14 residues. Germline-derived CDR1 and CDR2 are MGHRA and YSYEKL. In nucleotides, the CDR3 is TGCGCCAGCAGCCTTTGGGACAGTACATATGGCTACACCTTC. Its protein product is CASSLWDSTYGYTF.

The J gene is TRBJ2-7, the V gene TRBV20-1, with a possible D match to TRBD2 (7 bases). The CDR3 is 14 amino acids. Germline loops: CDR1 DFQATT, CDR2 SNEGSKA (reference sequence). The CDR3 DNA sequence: TGCAGCCCCCTCCTGGGGGGGGGCCACTACGAGCAGTACGTC. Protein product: CSPLLGGGHYEQYV.

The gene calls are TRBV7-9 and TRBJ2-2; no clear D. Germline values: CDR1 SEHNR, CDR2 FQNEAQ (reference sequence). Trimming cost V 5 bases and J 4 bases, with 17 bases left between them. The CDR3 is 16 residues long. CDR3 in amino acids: CASSPSPQRTTGELFF. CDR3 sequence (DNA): TGTGCCAGCAGCCCAAGCCCCCAGCGAACCACCGGGGAGCTGTTTTTT.